A selection of T cell receptor beta chains follows, all from one sample in a study of shared clonotypes between healthy human individuals. The method was immunoSEQ multiplex PCR; TCRdb's version includes in-frame clones alone and lacks a portion of them. The profile shows about 2 million clones, 95% of them singletons. Material for sequencing was naive CD4+ T cells sorted from blood. The receptors derive from a man between 18 and 29 years old in good health. CDR3s include the opening cysteine and the closing phenylalanine or tryptophan. The D gene is left open where the match is weak. Clone size is not always given. Where it is, it says once, few, many or a class for expanded clones.

CDR3aa | CDR3nt | d_gene | abundance | j_gene | v_gene
CASSFGARETQYF | TGTGCCAGCAGCTTTGGCGCCAGAGAGACCCAGTACTTC | . | . | TRBJ2-5 | TRBV5-6
CASSYRLAGTGELFF | TGTGCCAGCAGCTACCGACTAGCGGGAACCGGGGAGCTGTTTTTT | TRBD2 | . | TRBJ2-2 | TRBV7-2
CASSLWAGDFGYTF | TGTGCCAGCAGTTTATGGGCAGGGGATTTTGGCTACACCTTC | . | . | TRBJ1-2 | TRBV27
CAWSAGPGIDTQYF | TGTGCCTGGAGTGCAGGTCCAGGGATAGATACGCAGTATTTT | . | . | TRBJ2-3 | TRBV30
CAWSVLGGYNEQFF | TGTGCCTGGAGTGTCCTGGGAGGCTACAATGAGCAGTTCTTC | . | once | TRBJ2-1 | TRBV30
CASRSWGQGKKNEQFF | TGTGCCAGCAGATCTTGGGGTCAGGGGAAAAAAAATGAGCAGTTCTTC | . | . | TRBJ2-1 | TRBV28
CASSPGLTLNEQFF | TGTGCCAGCAGTCCGGGACTCACCCTTAATGAGCAGTTCTTC | . | . | TRBJ2-1 | TRBV2
CASSKGWEGYGYTF | TGCGCCAGCAGCAAGGGGTGGGAGGGCTATGGCTACACCTTC | . | . | TRBJ1-2 | TRBV4-1
CASLDWTNEQFF | TGTGCCAGTTTGGACTGGACCAATGAGCAGTTCTTC | . | . | TRBJ2-1 | TRBV6-6
CASSEDGYYGYTF | TGTGCCAGCAGTGAAGACGGCTACTATGGCTACACCTTC | . | . | TRBJ1-2 | TRBV6-1
CASGFTGAGYEQYF | TGTGCTAGTGGTTTCACAGGGGCGGGCTACGAGCAGTACTTC | TRBD1 | . | TRBJ2-7 | TRBV12-5
CASSDMGTGRETQYF | TGCGCCAGCAGTGATATGGGGACAGGTCGGGAGACCCAGTACTTC | TRBD1 | . | TRBJ2-5 | TRBV10-2
CASSPRDRAGEKLFF | TGTGCCAGCAGCCCACGCGACAGGGCGGGTGAAAAACTGTTTTTT | TRBD1 | . | TRBJ1-4 | TRBV9
CASSLDLPSREQYF | TGTGCCAGCAGCTTGGACTTGCCTAGCCGGGAGCAGTACTTC | . | once | TRBJ2-7 | TRBV5-5
CASSLSGQPNSPLHF | TGTGCCAGCAGCTTATCTGGCCAGCCTAATTCACCCCTCCACTTT | . | once | TRBJ1-6 | TRBV7-9
CASSEWGTGVSPLHF | TGTGCCAGCAGTGAATGGGGGACAGGGGTTTCACCCCTCCACTTT | TRBD1 | few | TRBJ1-6 | TRBV6-1
CASSSRTGLAGANYEQYF | TGCGCCAGCAGCTCCCGAACGGGACTAGCGGGGGCCAACTACGAGCAGTACTTC | TRBD2 | . | TRBJ2-7 | TRBV5-1
CASSYSTGRETQYF | TGTGCCAGCAGTTATTCGACAGGAAGGGAGACCCAGTACTTC | . | . | TRBJ2-5 | TRBV6-5
CAWSGGGTEAFF | TGTGCCTGGAGTGGAGGGGGCACTGAAGCTTTCTTT | . | . | TRBJ1-1 | TRBV30
CASSEADRGIAEAFF | TGTGCCAGCAGTGAAGCCGACAGGGGGATAGCTGAAGCTTTCTTT | TRBD1 | once | TRBJ1-1 | TRBV6-1
CASSLRDRRNTIYF | TGTGCCAGCAGCCTCCGGGACAGGCGGAACACCATATATTTT | TRBD1 | . | TRBJ1-3 | TRBV7-9
CASSLARDSGNTIYF | TGCGCCAGCAGCTTAGCCAGGGACTCTGGAAACACCATATATTTT | . | . | TRBJ1-3 | TRBV5-1
CASSPEGGGPNTGELFF | TGTGCCAGCAGCCCAGAGGGCGGGGGGCCTAACACCGGGGAGCTGTTTTTT | TRBD2 | . | TRBJ2-2 | TRBV7-9
CASSSFLTGSEAFF | TGTGCCAGCAGTTCTTTCCTGACGGGCTCTGAAGCTTTCTTT | . | . | TRBJ1-1 | TRBV6-4
CSAPGRIQAFF | TGCAGTGCCCCCGGCAGGATTCAAGCTTTCTTT | . | . | TRBJ1-1 | TRBV20-1
CASSQAETTNYGYTF | TGCGCCAGCAGCCAAGCTGAAACGACCAACTATGGCTACACCTTC | . | . | TRBJ1-2 | TRBV4-1
CASSSQGKMNTEAFF | TGTGCCAGTAGTAGTCAGGGCAAGATGAACACTGAAGCTTTCTTT | . | once | TRBJ1-1 | TRBV19
CAWSPGVWGSYNEQFF | TGTGCCTGGTCCCCAGGGGTCTGGGGGTCCTACAATGAGCAGTTCTTC | . | . | TRBJ2-1 | TRBV30
CAWSFRNGYTF | TGTGCCTGGAGCTTCAGGAATGGCTACACCTTC | . | . | TRBJ1-2 | TRBV30
CASRPSAQETQYF | TGTGCCAGCAGGCCCTCGGCTCAAGAGACCCAGTACTTC | . | . | TRBJ2-5 | TRBV6-1
CASSKFGQGSTEAFF | TGTGCCAGCAGCAAGTTTGGGCAGGGATCCACTGAAGCTTTCTTT | . | . | TRBJ1-1 | TRBV6-5
CASSPGQGTNYGYTF | TGTGCCAGCAGCCCCGGACAGGGCACTAACTATGGCTACACCTTC | TRBD1 | . | TRBJ1-2 | TRBV5-4
CASSSSGVRNEQFF | TGTGCCAGCAGTTCTAGCGGGGTACGCAATGAGCAGTTCTTC | TRBD2 | . | TRBJ2-1 | TRBV6-1
CASSIRGGNQPQHF | TGTGCCAGCAGCATCAGGGGGGGCAATCAGCCCCAGCATTTT | TRBD1 | once | TRBJ1-5 | TRBV11-2
CASSQETGGGPETQYF | TGCGCCAGCAGCCAAGAAACAGGGGGAGGGCCGGAGACCCAGTACTTC | . | . | TRBJ2-5 | TRBV4-3
CASSYRLVSTGELFF | TGTGCCAGCAGTTACCGGTTAGTCAGCACCGGGGAGCTGTTTTTT | . | . | TRBJ2-2 | TRBV6-5
CASSLAGTEVYEQYF | TGTGCCAGCAGCTTGGCGGGGACAGAAGTCTACGAGCAGTACTTC | . | . | TRBJ2-7 | TRBV7-2
CASSAGQGGAETQYF | TGTGCCAGCAGCGCTGGACAGGGGGGAGCGGAGACCCAGTACTTC | TRBD1 | . | TRBJ2-5 | TRBV7-9